This T cell receptor (beta chain) was captured in a study of blood T cells in healthy people across ages. Caucasian, healthy and from Russia, the donors were aged between about 6 and 90. Study-level findings and limits: Diversity was higher, and naive CD4+ cells more numerous, in long-lived donors than in aged donors.

This clonotype was seen only a few times. Its antigen is as yet unknown. The CDR3 consists of 14 residues. Trimming stripped 11 bases from V and 2 bases from J, with 17 bases between. Per the germline V gene, CDR1 is SEHNR and CDR2 is FQNEAQ (reference sequence). Using a J-beta primer mix together with a sample-barcoded 5' primer, a second PCR was run for about 6 to 11 cycles. The template-switch adaptor, which had 12 random nucleotides, put a tag on each cDNA molecule. Sequencing of every sample gave 2.5 million or more CDR3-containing paired-end reads. MiXCR was run by TCRdb on the 5' RACE reads, yielding one entry per CDR3 protein. This sample has 850,000 to 1,100,000 distinct CDR3 sequences; more than 30% occur once, and the top ten carry under 15%.

The chain uses TRBV7-9 and TRBJ2-3; unclear D gene. This sequence was found in a man aged 18-30 years in good health. The source material was blood. Written as DNA, the CDR3 is TGTGCCGTCCGGAGAGACGGCTCCACAGATACGCAGTATTTT. Residues: CAVRRDGSTDTQYF. The whole variable domain, filled in from reference TRBV7-9 and TRBJ2-3, reads DTGVSQNPRHKITKRGQNVTFRCDPISEHNRLYWYRQTLGQGPEFLTYFQNEAQLEKSRLLSDRFSAERPKGSFSTLEIQRTEQGDSAMYLCAVRRDGSTDTQYFGPGTRLTVL.